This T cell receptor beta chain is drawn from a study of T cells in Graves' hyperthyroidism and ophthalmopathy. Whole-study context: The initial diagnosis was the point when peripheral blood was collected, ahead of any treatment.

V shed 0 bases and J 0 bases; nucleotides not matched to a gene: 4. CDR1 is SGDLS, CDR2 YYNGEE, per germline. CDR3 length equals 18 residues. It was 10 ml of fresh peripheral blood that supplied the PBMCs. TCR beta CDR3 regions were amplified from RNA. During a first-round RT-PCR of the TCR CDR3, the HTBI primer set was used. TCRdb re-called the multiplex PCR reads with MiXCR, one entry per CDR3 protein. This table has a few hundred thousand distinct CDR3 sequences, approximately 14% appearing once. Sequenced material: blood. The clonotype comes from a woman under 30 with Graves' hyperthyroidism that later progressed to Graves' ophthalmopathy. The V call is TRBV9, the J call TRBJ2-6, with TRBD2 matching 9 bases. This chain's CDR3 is CASSVEVGLASGANVLTF. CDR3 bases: TGTGCCAGCAGCGTAGAGGTGGGACTAGCCTCTGGGGCCAACGTCCTGACTTTC.